This T cell receptor (beta chain) is from a study of blood T cell repertoires in COVID-19. Looking at the study overall: T cells, B-cell-depleted T cells, or PBMCs supplied cDNA or gDNA.

Germline V lookup: CDR1 KGHSH, CDR2 LQKENI. After removal of 5 bases from V and 8 bases from J, the junction contained 10 bases not matched to a gene. The CDR3 length is 14 residues. Method: immunoSEQ multiplex PCR; TCRdb's copy keeps in-frame clones and lacks some. The data contain around 38,000 clones, roughly 85% of them singletons. This clonotype was sampled from a man in his fifties or sixties with COVID-19, enrolled during active disease. V and J are TRBV18 and TRBJ2-7; TRBD1 aligns across 9 bases. Sequenced input: peripheral blood. The CDR3 region has the DNA TGTGCCAGCTCAAGCTCGGGACAGGGCTTAAAGCAGTACTTC. Residues: CASSSSGQGLKQYF.